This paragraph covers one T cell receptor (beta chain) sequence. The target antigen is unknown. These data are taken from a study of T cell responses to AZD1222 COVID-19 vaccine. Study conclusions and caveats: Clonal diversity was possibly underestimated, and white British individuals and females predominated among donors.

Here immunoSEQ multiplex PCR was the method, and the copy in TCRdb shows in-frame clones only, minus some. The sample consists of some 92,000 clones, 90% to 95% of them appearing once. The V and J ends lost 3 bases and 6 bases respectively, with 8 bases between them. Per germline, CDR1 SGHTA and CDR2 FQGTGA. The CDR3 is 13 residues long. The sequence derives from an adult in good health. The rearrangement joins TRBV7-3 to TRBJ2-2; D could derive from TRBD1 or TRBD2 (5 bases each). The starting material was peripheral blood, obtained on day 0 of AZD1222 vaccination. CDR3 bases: TGTGCCAGCAGCTTCCGGGGCGCCGGGGAGCTGTTTTTT. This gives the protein CASSFRGAGELFF.